This TCR beta chain derives from a study of early stage breast cancer tumors. Each sample had two DNA replicates, 0.5 ug blood or 1.5 ug tissue. Generated by immunoSEQ multiplex PCR, the TCRdb table keeps only in-frame clones and is missing some. The sample contains under 35,000 clones, roughly 81% of which appear only once. CDR3 size: 17 residues. V was clipped by 1 base and J by 1 base, with 15 bases between them. CDR1 and CDR2 (germline): SGHTA, FQGNSA. The sequencing input was blood. The sequence derives from a person between 50 and 60 years old with breast cancer. This chain joins TRBV7-2 and TRBJ2-3; no firm D call. CDR3 DNA: TGTGCCAGCAGCTTAGGGTTTTCAGCTCAGGGCACAGATACGCAGTATTTT. This codes for CASSLGFSAQGTDTQYF.